The 20 T cell receptor beta chains presented below share a single source sample, sequenced in a study of PD-1 blockade in mismatch repair-deficient tumors. Only in-frame clones appear in the TCRdb table, and some are missing; sequencing was by immunoSEQ multiplex PCR. This sample has 35,000 to 45,000 clones; approximately 85% occur once, and the top ten carry 3% to 4.5%. This specimen consisted of peripheral blood, obtained about 80 weeks after starting pembrolizumab. The receptors were gathered from an adult with mismatch repair-deficient cancer.

The rearrangement links TRBV18 to TRBJ1-1, with a tentative D call TRBD1 (6 bases). This CDR3 is 15 amino acids long. V shed 2 bases and J shed 3 bases, with 13 bases lying between them. The V gene's germline CDR1 is KGHSH and CDR2 LQKENI. The CDR3 bases are TGTGCCAGCTCACCAACTCCAGAGGGGGACACTGAAGCTTTCTTT. Its protein product is CASSPTPEGDTEAFF.

The CDR3 bases are TGCGCCAGCAGCAAGACAGGGGGCGCAACTAATGAAAAACTGTTTTTT. Translation gives CASSKTGGATNEKLFF. The V call is TRBV5-1, the J call TRBJ1-4, with TRBD1 matching 10 bases. The CDR3 has 16 residues. Germline V gene lookup returns CDR1 SGHRS and CDR2 YFSETQ. The ends lost 4 bases at V and 0 bases at J; junction bases unmatched: 3.

The CDR3 spells CASGLDPGLAGGITQYF. Here the CDR3 DNA reads TGTGCTAGTGGTTTGGACCCGGGACTAGCGGGAGGTATCACCCAGTACTTC. This sequence joins TRBV12-5 and TRBJ2-5, with 15 bases lining up with TRBD2. Unmatched junction bases numbered 8, after V lost 1 base and J lost 8 bases. CDR3 length equals 17 residues. Germline values: CDR1 LGHNT, CDR2 FRNRAP.

The J gene is TRBJ2-2, the V gene TRBV7-6, with D possibly matching TRBD1 (6 bases). CDR3 length equals 17 residues. The germline gives CDR1 SGHVS, CDR2 FNYEAQ. Between the trimmed V and J ends, which lost 1 base and 0 bases, there was a span of 12 bases. DNA of the CDR3: TGTGCCAGCAGCTTAGTAGGGGGTTCGGCGAACACCGGGGAGCTGTTTTTT. Its protein product is CASSLVGGSANTGELFF.

J is TRBJ1-1 and V is TRBV12-5, with D uncertain. Trimming cost V 1 base and J 1 base, with 10 bases left between them. Germline CDR1 and CDR2: LGHNT and FRNRAP. The CDR3 runs 15 residues. The CDR3 DNA is TGTGCTAGTGGTTTGGGGGTGGCGACGAACACTGAAGCTTTCTTT. Amino acids: CASGLGVATNTEAFF.

The chain combines TRBV27 with TRBJ2-6; D tentatively fits TRBD1 or TRBD2 (5 bases each). Trimming cost V 5 bases and J 3 bases, with 23 bases left between them. The CDR3 totals 19 residues. From germline, CDR1 is MNHEY and CDR2 SMNVEV (reference sequence). CDR3 DNA sequence: TGTGCCAGCAGTACTCTGAAGGGGACCCTTTTGGTTGGGGCCAACGTCCTGACTTTC. Translated: CASSTLKGTLLVGANVLTF.

The chain couples TRBV30 to TRBJ1-1; D ambiguous. The germline V and J ends were trimmed by 5 bases and 0 bases, with 7 bases remaining between them. Germline values: CDR1 GTSNPN, CDR2 SVGIG (reference sequence). The CDR3 runs 12 residues. DNA for the CDR3: TGTGCCTGGTCGACGGTGAACACTGAAGCTTTCTTT. Protein product: CAWSTVNTEAFF.

This chain joins TRBV6-1 and TRBJ2-3, with TRBD2 matching over 9 bases. V dropped 7 bases and J dropped 0; count of bases not matched to a gene: 5. Per the germline V gene, CDR1 is MNHNS and CDR2 is SASEGT. There are 15 residues in the CDR3. The CDR3 nucleotides read TGTGCCAGCACCCTTACTAGCGGGAGCACAGATACGCAGTATTTT. This translates into CASTLTSGSTDTQYF.

CDR3 in amino acids: CASSVGSAHEQYF. CDR3 DNA sequence: TGTGCCAGCAGCGTAGGGAGCGCCCACGAGCAGTACTTC. This rearrangement joins TRBV9 to TRBJ2-7; D is ambiguous. Germline lookup yields CDR1 SGDLS and CDR2 YYNGEE. V was shortened by 0 bases and J by 5 bases, with 9 bases between the two germline ends. The CDR3 covers 13 residues.

The V and J genes are TRBV10-3 and TRBJ1-3; 7 bases agree with TRBD1. The CDR3 covers 16 residues. V was pared by 0 bases and J by 4 bases, with 6 bases of the junction left unmatched. CDR1 is ENHRY and CDR2 is SYGVKD in the germline V gene. CDR3 amino acids: CAISESLQGSGNTIYF. The DNA for the CDR3 is TGTGCCATCAGTGAGTCTCTACAGGGGTCAGGAAACACCATATATTTT.

In its sample, this clone was seen a few times. The chain combines TRBV27 with TRBJ2-3; 8 nucleotides align to TRBD2. The CDR3 is 16 residues long. Germline CDR1 reads MNHEY; CDR2 reads SMNVEV (reference sequence). Trimming at V came to 3 bases and at J to 6 bases, leaving 11 bases not matched to a gene. The CDR3 nucleotides read TGTGCCAGCAGTTTTAGCCCGGGACTAGAACGGGATACGCAGTATTTT. It translates to CASSFSPGLERDTQYF.

The genes are TRBV28 and TRBJ1-3; D not resolved. The CDR3 is 16 amino acids. V lost 6 bases and J lost 2, with 17 bases in between. In germline, CDR1 is MDHEN, CDR2 SYDVKM. CDR3: CASSPPNRNAGNTIYF. The CDR3 DNA is TGTGCCAGCAGCCCCCCGAATCGGAACGCTGGAAACACCATATATTTT.

The J gene is TRBJ2-3, the V gene TRBV7-9, with 8 positions matching TRBD1. CDR1 SEHNR and CDR2 FQNEAQ come from the germline V gene (reference sequence). This CDR3 is 18 amino acids long. V was pared by 0 bases and J by 5 bases, with 13 bases of the junction left unmatched. The CDR3 sequence: CASSLALGQGQVQDTQYF. Written as DNA, the CDR3 is TGTGCCAGCAGCTTAGCGCTCGGACAGGGACAAGTGCAAGATACGCAGTATTTT.

V and J are TRBV10-3 and TRBJ1-2; perhaps TRBD1 as D (6 bases). Deletions cut 7 bases from V and 4 bases from J, with 7 bases between. The CDR3 sequence is 11 residues long. The germline gives CDR1 ENHRY, CDR2 SYGVKD. CDR3 DNA sequence: TGTGCCATCACACAGGGCTATGGCTACACCTTC. It encodes CAITQGYGYTF.

The chain recombines TRBV18 with TRBJ2-7; D is possibly TRBD2 (5 bases). The length of the CDR3 is 13 residues. Trimming took off 3 bases at V and 7 bases at J, with 13 bases between the two ends. Germline loops: CDR1 KGHSH, CDR2 LQKENI. The CDR3 loop is CASSPIGSGEQYF. The CDR3 region has the DNA TGTGCCAGCTCACCTATAGGTTCGGGGGAGCAGTACTTC.

V gene TRBV7-2 combines with J gene TRBJ2-5, with TRBD2 matching over 7 bases. In germline, CDR1 is SGHTA, CDR2 FQGNSA. The CDR3 extends over 15 amino acids. V shed 6 bases and J 5 bases; nucleotides not matched to a gene: 12. The CDR3 nucleotides are TGTGCCAGCAGGTCTCCGGCGGGGGAGTGGGAGACCCAGTACTTC. This gives the protein CASRSPAGEWETQYF.

The rearrangement uses TRBV7-3 and TRBJ2-3, with D uncertain. This CDR3 comprises 12 residues. V was trimmed by 2 bases and J by 5 bases, leaving 5 bases between them. CDR1 is SGHTA, CDR2 FQGTGA, per germline. CDR3 in DNA: TGTGCCAGCAGCTTACTTCGAGATACGCAGTATTTT. Residues: CASSLLRDTQYF. Looking up the rest from reference TRBV7-3 and TRBJ2-3 gives the full variable domain: GAGVSQTPSNKVTEKGKYVELRCDPISGHTALYWYRQSLGQGPEFLIYFQGTGAADDSGLPNDRFFAVRPEGSVSTLKIQRTERGDSAVYLCASSLLRDTQYFGPGTRLTVL.

The gene calls are TRBV14 and TRBJ1-4; the D is unclear. From germline, CDR1 is SGHDN and CDR2 FVKESK. V was trimmed by 0 bases and J by 7 bases, leaving 9 bases between them. The CDR3 loop spans 14 amino acids. The CDR3 spells CASSQDYGAEKLFF. The CDR3 bases are TGTGCCAGCAGCCAAGATTACGGTGCTGAAAAACTGTTTTTT.

The gene calls are TRBV6-6 and TRBJ1-2, with D possibly matching TRBD1 (6 bases). Germline lookup yields CDR1 MNHNY and CDR2 SVGAGI (reference sequence). V was pared by 4 bases and J by 2 bases, with 11 bases between. The CDR3 runs to 14 residues. The CDR3 sequence is CASSFLQGNYGYTF. CDR3 coding DNA: TGTGCCAGCAGTTTCCTCCAGGGGAACTATGGCTACACCTTC.

The V and J genes are TRBV27 and TRBJ1-2, with 9 positions matching TRBD1. There are 14 residues in the CDR3. Germline assignment: CDR1 MNHEY and CDR2 SMNVEV (reference sequence). Losses at the gene ends were 3 bases for V and 8 bases for J; bases not matched to a gene: 7. CDR3: CASSLGTGGRGYTF. The CDR3 nucleotides read TGTGCCAGCAGTTTGGGTACAGGGGGCAGAGGCTACACCTTC.